This TCR beta chain was obtained from a study of blood T cell repertoires in COVID-19. Comments on this clone: The junction departs from the called germline gene at one end, perhaps through a read error.

The V gene's germline CDR1 is MNHEY and CDR2 SVGAGI. CDR3 length: 13 residues. Profiled with immunoSEQ multiplex PCR; TCRdb holds only in-frame clones, not every one. The top ten hold roughly 0.87% of the sample, which has about 420,000 clones, 70% to 90% seen once. This clonotype originated in a man younger than 35 with COVID-19, enrolled during active disease. The V call is TRBV6-5, the J call TRBJ1-2, with a tentative D call TRBD1 (5 bases). Sequencing used peripheral blood. The CDR3 here is CASSNSDTYGYTF. The CDR3 region has the DNA TGTGCCAGCAGTAACTCGGACACTTATGGCTACACCTTC.